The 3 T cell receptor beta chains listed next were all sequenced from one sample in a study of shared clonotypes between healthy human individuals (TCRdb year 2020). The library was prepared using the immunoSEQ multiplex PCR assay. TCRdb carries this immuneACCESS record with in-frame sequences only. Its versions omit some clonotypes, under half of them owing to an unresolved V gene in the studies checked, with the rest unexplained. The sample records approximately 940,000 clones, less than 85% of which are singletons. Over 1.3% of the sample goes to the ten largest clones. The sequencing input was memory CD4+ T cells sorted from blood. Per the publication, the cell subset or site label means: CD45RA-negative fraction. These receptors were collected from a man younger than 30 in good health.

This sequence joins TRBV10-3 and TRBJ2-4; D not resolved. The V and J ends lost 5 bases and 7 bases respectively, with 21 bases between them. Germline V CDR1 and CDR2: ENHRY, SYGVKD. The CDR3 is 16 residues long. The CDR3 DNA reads TGTGCCATCAGTTCCAAGCCGGGTATCATCGGCAACATTCAGTACTTC. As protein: CAISSKPGIIGNIQYF.

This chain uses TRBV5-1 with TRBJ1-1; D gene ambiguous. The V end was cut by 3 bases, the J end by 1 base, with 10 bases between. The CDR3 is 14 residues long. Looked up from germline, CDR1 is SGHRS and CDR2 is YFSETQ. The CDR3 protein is CASSSLSKNTEAFF. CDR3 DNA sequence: TGCGCCAGCAGCTCCCTCTCGAAGAACACTGAAGCTTTCTTT. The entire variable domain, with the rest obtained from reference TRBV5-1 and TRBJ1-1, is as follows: KAGVTQTPRYLIKTRGQQVTLSCSPISGHRSVSWYQQTPGQGLQFLFEYFSETQRNKGNFPGRFSGRQFSNSRSEMNVSTLELGDSALYLCASSSLSKNTEAFFGQGTRLTVV.

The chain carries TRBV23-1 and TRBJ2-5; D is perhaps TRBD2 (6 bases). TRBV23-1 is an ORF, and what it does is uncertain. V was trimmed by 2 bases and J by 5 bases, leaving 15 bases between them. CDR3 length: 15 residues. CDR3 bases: TGCGCCAGCAGTCAAGTGTGGGGGGACTGGGAGACCCAGTACTTC. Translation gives CASSQVWGDWETQYF.